The 30 T cell receptor beta chains below come from one sample, sequenced in a study of blood T cell repertoires in COVID-19. Clones were read by immunoSEQ multiplex PCR, and TCRdb kept only the in-frame ones, dropping some. The sample shows tens of thousands of clones, approximately 79% of them seen only once. The sequencing input was peripheral blood. These receptors were taken from a human donor with acute or convalescent COVID-19. The donor label of this sample is uncertain.

This chain links TRBV29-1 with TRBJ2-1, with 10 bases aligning to TRBD2. The CDR3 has 12 amino acids. From germline, CDR1 is SQVTM and CDR2 ANQGSEA. The CDR3 DNA sequence: TGCAGGGTAGCGGGGGGTCCCAATGAGCAGTTCTTC. Translation gives CRVAGGPNEQFF.

V and J are TRBV28 and TRBJ2-5; 10 bases map to TRBD2. Germline V gives CDR1 MDHEN, CDR2 SYDVKM. This CDR3 is built from 16 residues. Trimming cost V 6 bases and J 3 bases; bases outside gene matches: 10. For the CDR3, the DNA is TGTGCCAGCAGGCCAGCACTAGCGGGATCTAAAGAGACCCAGTACTTC. It specifies CASRPALAGSKETQYF. The full variable domain, rest sourced from reference TRBV28 and TRBJ2-5, is DVKVTQSSRYLVKRTGEKVFLECVQDMDHENMFWYRQDPGLGLRLIYFSYDVKMKEKGDIPEGYSVSREKKERFSLILESASTNQTSMYLCASRPALAGSKETQYFGPGTRLLVL.

V usage is TRBV15 and J usage is TRBJ2-7; maybe TRBD2 (6 bases). The V gene's germline CDR1 is LNHNV and CDR2 YYDKDF (reference sequence). The CDR3 loop spans 15 amino acids. Trimming stripped 0 bases from V and 5 bases from J, with 14 bases between. CDR3 coding DNA: TGTGCCACCAGCAGAGATAACCGGGAGAGGAACGAGCAGTACTTC. It is translated as CATSRDNRERNEQYF.

V and J are TRBV28 and TRBJ2-1; 7 nucleotides align to TRBD2. Germline V lookup: CDR1 MDHEN, CDR2 SYDVKM. The CDR3 runs 15 residues. Trimming took 3 bases from V and 3 from J; bases not matched to a gene: 5. CDR3 protein: CASSFGGSGYNEQFF. CDR3 coding DNA: TGTGCCAGCAGTTTCGGGGGGAGTGGCTACAATGAGCAGTTCTTC.

The chain has TRBV6-2 or TRBV6-3 and TRBJ1-4; 10 bases are shared with TRBD1. Trimming took 5 bases from V and 8 from J; bases not matched to a gene: 8. This CDR3 is 15 amino acids long. CDR1 is MNHEY and CDR2 is SVGEGT in the germline V gene. Here the CDR3 DNA reads TGTGCCAGCAGTCACCGACAGGGGGCAAAAGAAAAACTGTTTTTT. This encodes CASSHRQGAKEKLFF.

The chain links TRBV19 to TRBJ2-4; 7 bases agree with TRBD2. The CDR3 sequence is 18 residues long. Germline CDR1 and CDR2: LNHDA and SQIVND (reference sequence). J lost 1 base, V lost 5 bases, and 14 bases had no gene match. The CDR3 DNA reads TGTGCCAGTAGTGAAAGGCCGGGAGGCTTAATGGCCAAAAACATTCAGTACTTC. Translating it yields CASSERPGGLMAKNIQYF.

The sample holds one count of this clone. V and J are TRBV5-6 and TRBJ1-3, with unresolved D. The CDR3 loop spans 12 amino acids. Germline V lookup: CDR1 SGHDT, CDR2 YYEEEE. Trimming took 0 bases from V and 7 from J, leaving 5 bases between them. CDR3 sequence: CASSLGRNTIYF. In nucleotides, the CDR3 is TGTGCCAGCAGCTTGGGCAGGAACACCATATATTTT. Based on the CDR3 plus reference TRBV5-6 and TRBJ1-3, the full variable domain is DAGVTQSPTHLIKTRGQQVTLRCSPKSGHDTVSWYQQALGQGPQFIFQYYEEEERQRGNFPDRFSGHQFPNYSSELNVNALLLGDSALYLCASSLGRNTIYFGEGSWLTVV.

CDR3 in DNA: TGTGCCTGGAGCTCCGGGACTAGCGAGGTAGATACGCAGTATTTT. It yields the protein CAWSSGTSEVDTQYF. The V call is TRBV30, the J call TRBJ2-3; 10 bases map to TRBD2. The germline V gene has CDR1 GTSNPN and CDR2 SVGIG (reference sequence). The CDR3 runs to 15 residues. Unmatched junction bases numbered 8, after V lost 3 bases and J lost 5 bases.

The chain uses TRBV9 and TRBJ2-5, with 8 bases that match TRBD1. In germline, CDR1 is SGDLS, CDR2 YYNGEE. Losses at the gene ends were 3 bases for V and 2 bases for J; bases not matched to a gene: 3. The length of the CDR3 is 14 residues. Written as DNA, the CDR3 is TGTGCCAGCAGCGACCGGGACAGGCAAGAGACCCAGTACTTC. Translation gives CASSDRDRQETQYF.

This clone was counted a single time. At one of its ends the junction is not consistent with the germline gene, which may arise from a read error. The V call is TRBV11-3, the J call TRBJ2-2; TRBD2 aligns across 12 bases. Looked up from germline, CDR1 is SGHNT and CDR2 is YENEEA. The CDR3 spans 16 residues. The CDR3 DNA follows: TGTGCCAGCAGATTAGGACTAGCGGGGCAGACCGGGGAGCTGTTTTTT. Its translation: CASRLGLAGQTGELFF.

The sample holds a few counts of this clone. V and J are TRBV3-1 (or the pseudogene TRBV3-2) and TRBJ1-3; TRBD1 aligns across 7 bases. The CDR3 spans 14 residues. V was clipped by 4 bases and J by 3 bases; unmatched bases: 3. Germline-derived CDR1 and CDR2 are LGHDT and YNNKEL (reference sequence). Here the CDR3 reads CASSPRQGGNTIYF. CDR3 bases: TGTGCCAGCAGCCCTAGACAGGGTGGAAACACCATATATTTT.

The rearrangement uses TRBV19 and TRBJ2-5; 12 bases align to TRBD2. Per germline, CDR1 LNHDA and CDR2 SQIVND (reference sequence). Losses at the gene ends were 3 bases for V and 2 bases for J; bases not matched to a gene: 4. The CDR3 is 16 residues long. CDR3: CASSMRLAGVQETQYF. CDR3 coding DNA: TGTGCCAGTAGTATGAGACTAGCGGGAGTTCAAGAGACCCAGTACTTC.

The chain couples TRBV7-9 to TRBJ1-2, with D possibly TRBD1 on 5 matching bases. CDR3 size: 13 residues. With 2 bases removed from V and 6 bases from J, the gap between germline ends came to 10 bases. CDR1 is SEHNR and CDR2 is FQNEAQ in the germline V gene (reference sequence). CDR3 in amino acids: CASSLKSGNGYTF. The CDR3 nucleotides read TGTGCCAGCAGCTTAAAGTCAGGGAATGGCTACACCTTC. The full variable domain, rest sourced from reference TRBV7-9 and TRBJ1-2, is DTGVSQNPRHKITKRGQNVTFRCDPISEHNRLYWYRQTLGQGPEFLTYFQNEAQLEKSRLLSDRFSAERPKGSFSTLEIQRTEQGDSAMYLCASSLKSGNGYTFGSGTRLTVV.

This clone was seen only a few times. The CDR3, as DNA: TGTGCCAGCAGTGGAGGACAGGGCAATCAGCCCCAGCATTTT. It translates to CASSGGQGNQPQHF. The V gene is TRBV2, the J gene TRBJ1-5; 7 positions agree with TRBD1. The junction had 2 bases not matched to a gene; V was cut back by 4 bases and J by 2 bases. Germline loops: CDR1 SNHLY, CDR2 FYNNEI. The CDR3 spans 14 residues.

This chain links TRBV3-1 (or the pseudogene TRBV3-2) with TRBJ1-4; 7 bases match TRBD1. Germline CDR1 LGHDT, CDR2 YNNKEL (reference sequence). CDR3 size: 16 residues. V gave up 2 bases and J gave up 6 bases; unmatched junction bases: 9. This chain's CDR3 is CASSQTVTGWDEKLFF. CDR3 nucleotides: TGTGCCAGCAGCCAAACGGTGACAGGGTGGGATGAAAAACTGTTTTTT.

This chain joins TRBV28 and TRBJ1-5; tentative D call: TRBD1 (5 bases). The CDR3 is 14 residues long. CDR1 is MDHEN, CDR2 SYDVKM, per germline. The V gene lost 6 bases and the J gene lost 7 bases, with 16 bases spanning the gap. The CDR3 region has the DNA TGTGCCAGCAGCCTTGGGGGGAAAGCCCAGCCCCAGCATTTT. Protein sequence: CASSLGGKAQPQHF. The variable domain in full, with the rest retrieved from reference TRBV28 and TRBJ1-5, is DVKVTQSSRYLVKRTGEKVFLECVQDMDHENMFWYRQDPGLGLRLIYFSYDVKMKEKGDIPEGYSVSREKKERFSLILESASTNQTSMYLCASSLGGKAQPQHFGDGTRLSIL.

This chain links TRBV9 with TRBJ2-1, with TRBD2 matching over 7 bases. The CDR3 has 15 residues. Trimming removed 5 bases from V and 2 bases from J; junction bases left unmatched: 7. From germline, CDR1 is SGDLS and CDR2 YYNGEE. The CDR3 sequence is CASRKAGAAYNEQFF. The CDR3 nucleotides are TGTGCCAGCAGGAAGGCGGGAGCCGCCTACAATGAGCAGTTCTTC.

V is TRBV20-1 and J is TRBJ2-1, with unresolved D. Trimming shortened V by 1 base and J by 7 bases, and 5 bases separated the two germline ends. This CDR3 region has 11 residues. CDR1 is DFQATT and CDR2 is SNEGSKA in the germline V gene (reference sequence). The CDR3 bases are TGCAGTGCTAGAGCGGTTAATGAGCAGTTCTTC. Translation gives CSARAVNEQFF.

The rearrangement joins TRBV28 to TRBJ1-4; 9 nucleotides align to TRBD1. J was trimmed by 6 bases and V by 3 bases; bases with no gene match: 5. This CDR3 region has 15 residues. CDR1 is MDHEN, CDR2 SYDVKM, per germline. The CDR3 nucleotides are TGTGCCAGCAGTTTCCCCGGGACAGGGCATGAAAAACTGTTTTTT. Protein product: CASSFPGTGHEKLFF.

This clone turned up a few times. The chain carries TRBV28 and TRBJ1-5; D ambiguous. With 5 bases removed from V and 7 bases from J, the gap between germline ends came to 6 bases. Germline CDR1 and CDR2: MDHEN and SYDVKM. CDR3 length equals 11 residues. CDR3 in DNA: TGTGCCAGCAGTACCCTACAGCCCCAGCATTTT. This gives the protein CASSTLQPQHF. The full variable domain, in which reference TRBV28 and TRBJ1-5 provide the parts outside the CDR3, is DVKVTQSSRYLVKRTGEKVFLECVQDMDHENMFWYRQDPGLGLRLIYFSYDVKMKEKGDIPEGYSVSREKKERFSLILESASTNQTSMYLCASSTLQPQHFGDGTRLSIL.

This chain joins TRBV6-6 and TRBJ1-3, with a tentative D call TRBD1 (5 bases). Germline V CDR1 and CDR2: MNHNY, SVGAGI (reference sequence). Trimming removed 5 bases at V and 0 bases at J, with 11 bases between. This CDR3 comprises 15 residues. CDR3 sequence (DNA): TGTGCCAGCAGTCTTGGGGGGTTCTCTGGAAACACCATATATTTT. This sequence encodes CASSLGGFSGNTIYF.

The gene calls are TRBV19 and TRBJ2-5; D possibly corresponds to TRBD2 (6 bases). Germline values: CDR1 LNHDA, CDR2 SQIVND (reference sequence). The CDR3 has 16 amino acids. Trimming stripped 8 bases from V and 0 bases from J, with 19 bases between. The CDR3 nucleotides read TGTGCCAGTCATAGCGGTAAGAGAGGGAACCAAGAGACCCAGTACTTC. It encodes CASHSGKRGNQETQYF.

This chain connects TRBV3-1 (or the pseudogene TRBV3-2) to TRBJ2-5, with D hard to call. V lost 1 base, J lost 4 bases, and 10 bases lay in between. Germline loops: CDR1 LGHDT, CDR2 YNNKEL (reference sequence). This CDR3 spans 14 amino acids. In DNA, the CDR3 is TGTGCCAGCAGCCAAGGGCAAGTTGGAGAGACCCAGTACTTC. Protein: CASSQGQVGETQYF.

The J gene is TRBJ2-2, the V gene TRBV7-8, with 7 bases aligning to TRBD1. The CDR3 consists of 16 residues. In germline, CDR1 is SGHVS, CDR2 FQNEAQ. The V and J ends lost 5 bases and 1 base, in that order; junction bases with no gene match: 7. CDR3 region: CASSKQGQLNTGELFF. CDR3 DNA sequence: TGTGCCAGCAGCAAACAGGGACAGTTGAACACCGGGGAGCTGTTTTTT.

This chain joins TRBV7-9 and TRBJ2-7, with a tentative D call TRBD2 (6 bases). Germline V CDR1 and CDR2: SEHNR, FQNEAQ (reference sequence). The CDR3 is 13 amino acids. V lost 4 bases to trimming and J lost 3 bases, with 10 bases between them. This chain's CDR3 is CASSSAGSYEQYF. DNA of the CDR3: TGTGCCAGCAGCTCCGCGGGGAGCTACGAGCAGTACTTC. The full variable domain, completed using reference TRBV7-9 and TRBJ2-7, is DTGVSQNPRHKITKRGQNVTFRCDPISEHNRLYWYRQTLGQGPEFLTYFQNEAQLEKSRLLSDRFSAERPKGSFSTLEIQRTEQGDSAMYLCASSSAGSYEQYFGPGTRLTVT.

This clone was seen just once. This sequence joins TRBV28 and TRBJ1-5, with D possibly being TRBD1 (6 bases). CDR3 size: 15 residues. The V and J ends lost 8 bases and 0 bases respectively, with 14 bases between them. Germline V CDR1 and CDR2: MDHEN, SYDVKM. The DNA of the CDR3 is TGTGCCAGCGATGAACAGGGAGCTAGCAATCAGCCCCAGCATTTT. It specifies CASDEQGASNQPQHF.

This clone was seen just once. The rearrangement links TRBV2 to TRBJ2-5, with 8 bases aligning to TRBD2. The V segment lost 6 bases and the J segment 1 base; nucleotides outside the gene matches: 1. This CDR3 is built from 13 residues. Germline loops: CDR1 SNHLY, CDR2 FYNNEI. This CDR3 is CASRAGGQETQYF. The DNA for the CDR3 is TGTGCCAGCAGGGCGGGGGGCCAAGAGACCCAGTACTTC.

The chain carries TRBV5-5 and TRBJ1-2, with 7 bases lining up with TRBD1. V dropped 4 bases and J dropped 4; count of bases not matched to a gene: 1. CDR3 length: 12 amino acids. Germline CDR1 SGHKS, CDR2 YYEKEE (reference sequence). The CDR3 nucleotides are TGTGCCAGCAGCCCAGGGGGCTATGGCTACACCTTC. This sequence encodes CASSPGGYGYTF.

The gene calls are TRBV6-6 and TRBJ2-1, with D unclear. Trimming shortened V by 2 bases and J by 4 bases, and 9 bases separated the two germline ends. This CDR3 contains 14 residues. The germline V gene encodes CDR1 MNHNY and CDR2 SVGAGI (reference sequence). The CDR3 DNA reads as TGTGCCAGCAGTTACAACAGAGATTACAATGAGCAGTTCTTC. Translating it yields CASSYNRDYNEQFF.

This clone has a handful of counts. The chain joins TRBV25-1 to TRBJ1-4; no firm D call. The V end was cut by 4 bases, the J end by 10 bases, with 13 bases between. The V gene's germline CDR1 is MGHDK and CDR2 SYGVNS. This CDR3 spans 13 amino acids. The CDR3 bases are TGTGCCAGCAGTGGGGATACACGGGGAAAACTGTTTTTT. It encodes CASSGDTRGKLFF.